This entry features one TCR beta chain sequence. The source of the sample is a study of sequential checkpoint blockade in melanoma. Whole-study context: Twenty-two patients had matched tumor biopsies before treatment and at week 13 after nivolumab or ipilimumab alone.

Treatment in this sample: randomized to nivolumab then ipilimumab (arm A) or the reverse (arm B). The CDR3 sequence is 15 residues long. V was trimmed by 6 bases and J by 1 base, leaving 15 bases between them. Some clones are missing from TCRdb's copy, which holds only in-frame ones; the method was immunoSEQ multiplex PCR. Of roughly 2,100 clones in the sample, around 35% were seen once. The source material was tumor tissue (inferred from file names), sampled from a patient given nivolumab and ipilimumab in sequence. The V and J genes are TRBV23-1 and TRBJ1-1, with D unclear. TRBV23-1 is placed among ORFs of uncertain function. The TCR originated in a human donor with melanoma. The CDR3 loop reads CASSQDRWENTEAFF. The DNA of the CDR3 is TGCGCCAGCAGCCAAGATCGGTGGGAGAACACTGAAGCTTTCTTT.